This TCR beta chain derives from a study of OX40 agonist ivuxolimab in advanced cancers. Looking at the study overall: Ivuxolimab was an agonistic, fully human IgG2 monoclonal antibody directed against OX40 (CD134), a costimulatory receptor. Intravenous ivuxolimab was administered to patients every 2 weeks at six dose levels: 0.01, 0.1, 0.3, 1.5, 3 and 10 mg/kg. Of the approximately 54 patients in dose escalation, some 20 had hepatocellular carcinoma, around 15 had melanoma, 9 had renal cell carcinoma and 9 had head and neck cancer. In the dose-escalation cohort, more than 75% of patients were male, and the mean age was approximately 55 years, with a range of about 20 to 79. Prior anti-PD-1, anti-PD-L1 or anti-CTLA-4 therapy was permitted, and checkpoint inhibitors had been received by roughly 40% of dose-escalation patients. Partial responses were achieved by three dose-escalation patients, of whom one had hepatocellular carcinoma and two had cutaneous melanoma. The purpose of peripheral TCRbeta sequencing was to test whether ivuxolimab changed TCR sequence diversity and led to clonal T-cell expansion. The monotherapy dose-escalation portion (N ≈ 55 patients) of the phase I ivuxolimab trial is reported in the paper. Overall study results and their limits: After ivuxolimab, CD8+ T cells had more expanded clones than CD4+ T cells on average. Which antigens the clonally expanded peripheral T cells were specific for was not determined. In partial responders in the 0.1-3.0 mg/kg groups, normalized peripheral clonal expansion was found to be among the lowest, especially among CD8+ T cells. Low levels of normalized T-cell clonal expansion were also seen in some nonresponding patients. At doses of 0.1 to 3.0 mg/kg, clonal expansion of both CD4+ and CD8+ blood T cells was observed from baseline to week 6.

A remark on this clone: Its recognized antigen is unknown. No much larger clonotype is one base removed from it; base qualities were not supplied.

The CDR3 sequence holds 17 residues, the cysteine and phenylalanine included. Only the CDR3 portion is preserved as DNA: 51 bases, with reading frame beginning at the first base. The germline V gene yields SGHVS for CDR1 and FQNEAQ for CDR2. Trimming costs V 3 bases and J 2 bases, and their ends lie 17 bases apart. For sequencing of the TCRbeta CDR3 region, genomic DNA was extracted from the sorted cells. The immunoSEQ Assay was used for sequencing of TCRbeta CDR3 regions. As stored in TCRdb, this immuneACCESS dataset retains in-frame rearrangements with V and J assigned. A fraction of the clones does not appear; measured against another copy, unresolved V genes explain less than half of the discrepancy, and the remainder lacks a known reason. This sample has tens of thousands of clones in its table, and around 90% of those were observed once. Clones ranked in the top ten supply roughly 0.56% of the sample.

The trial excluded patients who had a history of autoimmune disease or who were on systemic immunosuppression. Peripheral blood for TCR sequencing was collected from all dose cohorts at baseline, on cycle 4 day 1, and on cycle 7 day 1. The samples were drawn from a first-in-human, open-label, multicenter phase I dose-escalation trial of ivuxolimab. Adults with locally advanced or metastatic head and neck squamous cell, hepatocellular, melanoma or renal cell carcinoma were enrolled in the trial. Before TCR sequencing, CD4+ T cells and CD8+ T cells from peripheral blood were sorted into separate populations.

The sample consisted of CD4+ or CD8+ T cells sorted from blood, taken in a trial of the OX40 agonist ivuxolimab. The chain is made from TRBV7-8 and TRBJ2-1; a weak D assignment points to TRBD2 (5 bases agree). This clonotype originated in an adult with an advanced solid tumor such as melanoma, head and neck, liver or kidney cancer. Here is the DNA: TGTGCCAGCAGCTTCCCAAGGAGGCTAAAACCCTACAATGAGCAGTTCTTC. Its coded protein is CASSFPRRLKPYNEQFF.